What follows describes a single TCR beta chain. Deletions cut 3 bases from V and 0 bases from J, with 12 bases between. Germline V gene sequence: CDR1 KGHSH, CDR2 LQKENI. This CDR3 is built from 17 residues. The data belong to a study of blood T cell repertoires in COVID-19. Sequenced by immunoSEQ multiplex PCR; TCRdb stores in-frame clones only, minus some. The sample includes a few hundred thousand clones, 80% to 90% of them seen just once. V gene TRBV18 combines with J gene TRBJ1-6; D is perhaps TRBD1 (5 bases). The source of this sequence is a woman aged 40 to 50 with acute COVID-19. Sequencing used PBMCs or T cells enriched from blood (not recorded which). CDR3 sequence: CASSPTDLGSYNSPLHF. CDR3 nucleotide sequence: TGTGCCAGCTCACCGACAGATTTGGGCTCCTATAATTCACCCCTCCACTTT.